Listed below are T cell receptor beta chains from one sample, sequenced in a study of T cell responses to AZD1222 COVID-19 vaccine. Repertoires were generated with immunoSEQ multiplex PCR, while TCRdb's copy carries only in-frame clones and drops some. Of around 120,000 clones in the sample, about nine tenths were seen once. Specimen: peripheral blood, collected 28 days after the second AZD1222 dose. All receptors derive from an adult who received the AZD1222 COVID-19 vaccine. Both conserved end residues are part of each CDR3. A D gene is named only where the DNA matches it firmly. Rows give clone size only sometimes, using once, few, many, or a class for an expanded clone.

len	j_gene	d_gene	abundance	v_gene	CDR3nt	CDR3aa
16	TRBJ2-1	TRBD2	NA	TRBV2	TGTGCCAGCAAACCGGGACTAGCGGGCTCTGGGAATGAGCAGTTCTTC	CASKPGLAGSGNEQFF
13	TRBJ2-2	TRBD2	NA	TRBV12-3/TRBV12-4	TGTGCCAGCAGTTTTGGGGGGGCCGGGGAGCTGTTTTTT	CASSFGGAGELFF
16	TRBJ2-7	TRBD2	NA	TRBV19	TGTGCCAGTAGTATAGTAGGACTAGCGGATCCCTACGAGCAGTACTTC	CASSIVGLADPYEQYF
15	TRBJ2-1	TRBD2	NA	TRBV7-8	TGTGCCAGCAGCTTAGCGGGACTAACTTACAATGAGCAGTTCTTC	CASSLAGLTYNEQFF
15	TRBJ2-3	TRBD2	NA	TRBV5-1	TGCGCCAGCAGCTTCCAGCGGGGGGAAACAGATACGCAGTATTTT	CASSFQRGETDTQYF
15	TRBJ1-5	NA	NA	TRBV2	TGTGCCAGCAGCGGGCAGAAGGTAGGGGGTCAGCCCCAGCATTTT	CASSGQKVGGQPQHF
16	TRBJ2-2	TRBD1	once	TRBV4-2	TGTGCCAGCAGCCCGAGGACAGGAACAAACACCGGGGAGCTGTTTTTT	CASSPRTGTNTGELFF
19	TRBJ2-6	TRBD1	once	TRBV5-1	TGCGCCAGCAGCTTGGTAGGACAGGGGGCATCGGGAGGGGCCAACGTCCTGACTTTC	CASSLVGQGASGGANVLTF
21	TRBJ2-2	TRBD2	NA	TRBV7-2	TGTGCCAGCAGCTTAGCGTTTGCAGGGGGACTAGCGGGGATTGGCACCGGGGAGCTGTTTTTT	CASSLAFAGGLAGIGTGELFF
15	TRBJ2-2	TRBD2	NA	TRBV19	TGTGCCAGTAGTCGCGGGGGGCGTCTCACCGGGGAGCTGTCTTTT	CASSRGGRLTGELSF
19	TRBJ1-5	NA	NA	TRBV19	TGTGCCAGTAGGGAAATCCGGGCCGGCCCCCTAAGGCGCAATCAGCCCCAGCATTTT	CASREIRAGPLRRNQPQHF
15	TRBJ2-1	NA	NA	TRBV18	TGTGCCAGCTCACCAGCGCAGGGGCGCCACAATGAGCAGTTCTTC	CASSPAQGRHNEQFF
14	TRBJ1-5	TRBD1	NA	TRBV28	TGTGCCAGCAGCAGGACAGGGGTGTCCCAGCCCCAGCATTTT	CASSRTGVSQPQHF
14	TRBJ2-7	NA	NA	TRBV19	TGTGCCAGTAGTATAGGCGGACATCTCTACGAGCAGTACTTC	CASSIGGHLYEQYF
11	TRBJ2-5	NA	NA	TRBV12-3/TRBV12-4	TGTGCCAGCAGTTTAGACTATACCCAGTACTTC	CASSLDYTQYF
16	TRBJ2-2	NA	NA	TRBV5-6	TGTGCCAGCAGCTTGGACCTAGAATATAACACCGGGGAGCTGTTTTTT	CASSLDLEYNTGELFF
16	TRBJ2-3	TRBD2	NA	TRBV7-2	TGTGCCAGCAGCTTAAAGGGTCCGGGGGGGCTAGATACGCAGTATTTT	CASSLKGPGGLDTQYF
18	TRBJ1-3	NA	NA	TRBV21-1	TGTGCCAGCAGCCCGTGGAAGGGGCGACAACGCTCTGGAAACACCATATATTTT	CASSPWKGRQRSGNTIYF
14	TRBJ2-6	TRBD2	once	TRBV7-9	TGTGCCAGCAGCTTATTGGGAGGGGTCAACGTCCTGACTTTC	CASSLLGGVNVLTF
13	TRBJ1-4	NA	NA	TRBV6-4	TGTGCCAGCAGTGGCAGATTGAATGAAAAACTGTTTTTT	CASSGRLNEKLFF
12	TRBJ2-2	NA	NA	TRBV3-1/TRBV3-2	TGTGCCGTTCTTGAGGACACCGGGGAGCTGTTTTTT	CAVLEDTGELFF
16	TRBJ2-7	TRBD2	NA	TRBV7-8	TGTGCCAGCAGCTTATTCCCTAGCGGTTCAACCTACGAGCAGTACTTC	CASSLFPSGSTYEQYF
14	TRBJ2-3	NA	NA	TRBV28	TGTGCCAGCGGCTCAGGGTGGTCCGCAGATACGCAGTATTTT	CASGSGWSADTQYF
16	TRBJ2-1	NA	NA	TRBV14	TGTGCCAGCAGCCAAGTACCAGGACTCTCCTACAATGAGCAGTTCTTC	CASSQVPGLSYNEQFF
16	TRBJ1-6	NA	NA	TRBV5-1	TGCGCCAGCAGCTTGGATAGTTTGGGGGATAATTCACCCCTCCACTTT	CASSLDSLGDNSPLHF
13	TRBJ2-1	NA	few	TRBV10-1	TGCGCCAGCAGTGAGGACCCCATCAATGAGCAGTTCTTC	CASSEDPINEQFF
12	TRBJ2-7	NA	NA	TRBV12-3/TRBV12-4	TGTGCCAGCAGTTTCCACGGCTACGAGCAGTACTTC	CASSFHGYEQYF
15	TRBJ1-1	NA	NA	TRBV3-1/TRBV3-2	TGTGCCAGCAGCCAAGACCCAGGGCCGGACACTGAAGCTTTCTTT	CASSQDPGPDTEAFF
15	TRBJ2-5	TRBD2	once	TRBV24-1	TGTGCCACCAGTGATTTTGGCGGGAGTGGAGAGACCCAGTACTTC	CATSDFGGSGETQYF
17	TRBJ1-4	NA	once	TRBV5-1	TGCGCCAGCAGCTTGGCCCTCCAAAGCACGACTAATGAAAAACTGTTTTTT	CASSLALQSTTNEKLFF
15	TRBJ2-3	NA	NA	TRBV27	TGTGCCAGCAGTTCTCTCGGTGGCCGCTCAGATACGCAGTATTTT	CASSSLGGRSDTQYF
15	TRBJ1-2	NA	NA	TRBV2	TGTGCCAGCAGTGAATCCGCAGATACTCACTATGGCTACACCTTC	CASSESADTHYGYTF
16	TRBJ1-2	NA	NA	TRBV7-9	TGTGCCAGCAGCTTATCCGGGGGGCGAAAGGACTATGGCTACACCTTC	CASSLSGGRKDYGYTF
15	TRBJ1-1	NA	NA	TRBV5-1	TGCGCCAGCAGCTTGGAGCCTAGCCCGGACACTGAAGCTTTCTTT	CASSLEPSPDTEAFF
14	TRBJ2-1	TRBD2	NA	TRBV7-9	TGTGCCTCCGAGCGGGAGGGTCCCTACAATGAGCAGTTCTTC	CASEREGPYNEQFF
14	TRBJ1-1	NA	NA	TRBV6-5	TGTGCCAGCAGTTACTTTTCAGGGAACACTGAAGCTTTCTTT	CASSYFSGNTEAFF
14	TRBJ1-2	NA	NA	TRBV28	TGTGCCAGCAACGCCGGGTGGGTTAACTATGGCTACACCTTC	CASNAGWVNYGYTF
16	TRBJ2-5	TRBD1	once	TRBV7-8	TGTGCCAGCAGCCCCGGGACAGCGAGAAGCCAAGAGACCCAGTACTTC	CASSPGTARSQETQYF
14	TRBJ1-2	NA	NA	TRBV11-2	TGTGCCAGCAGCTTGGCCAGAACGAACTATGGCTACACCTTC	CASSLARTNYGYTF
12	TRBJ1-3	NA	NA	TRBV28	TGTGCCAGCACAGTCTCTGGAAACACCATATATTTT	CASTVSGNTIYF
11	TRBJ2-7	NA	NA	TRBV29-1	TGCAGCGTGGGTAATTCCTACGAGCAGTACTTC	CSVGNSYEQYF
16	TRBJ2-1	TRBD2	NA	TRBV29-1	TGCAGCGTTGAAGATGGGAGGCCTAGCGGGAGCAATGAGCAGTTCTTC	CSVEDGRPSGSNEQFF
16	TRBJ2-3	NA	NA	TRBV11-2	TGTGCCAGCAGCTTAGGATTACGACCAACCACAGATACGCAGTATTTT	CASSLGLRPTTDTQYF